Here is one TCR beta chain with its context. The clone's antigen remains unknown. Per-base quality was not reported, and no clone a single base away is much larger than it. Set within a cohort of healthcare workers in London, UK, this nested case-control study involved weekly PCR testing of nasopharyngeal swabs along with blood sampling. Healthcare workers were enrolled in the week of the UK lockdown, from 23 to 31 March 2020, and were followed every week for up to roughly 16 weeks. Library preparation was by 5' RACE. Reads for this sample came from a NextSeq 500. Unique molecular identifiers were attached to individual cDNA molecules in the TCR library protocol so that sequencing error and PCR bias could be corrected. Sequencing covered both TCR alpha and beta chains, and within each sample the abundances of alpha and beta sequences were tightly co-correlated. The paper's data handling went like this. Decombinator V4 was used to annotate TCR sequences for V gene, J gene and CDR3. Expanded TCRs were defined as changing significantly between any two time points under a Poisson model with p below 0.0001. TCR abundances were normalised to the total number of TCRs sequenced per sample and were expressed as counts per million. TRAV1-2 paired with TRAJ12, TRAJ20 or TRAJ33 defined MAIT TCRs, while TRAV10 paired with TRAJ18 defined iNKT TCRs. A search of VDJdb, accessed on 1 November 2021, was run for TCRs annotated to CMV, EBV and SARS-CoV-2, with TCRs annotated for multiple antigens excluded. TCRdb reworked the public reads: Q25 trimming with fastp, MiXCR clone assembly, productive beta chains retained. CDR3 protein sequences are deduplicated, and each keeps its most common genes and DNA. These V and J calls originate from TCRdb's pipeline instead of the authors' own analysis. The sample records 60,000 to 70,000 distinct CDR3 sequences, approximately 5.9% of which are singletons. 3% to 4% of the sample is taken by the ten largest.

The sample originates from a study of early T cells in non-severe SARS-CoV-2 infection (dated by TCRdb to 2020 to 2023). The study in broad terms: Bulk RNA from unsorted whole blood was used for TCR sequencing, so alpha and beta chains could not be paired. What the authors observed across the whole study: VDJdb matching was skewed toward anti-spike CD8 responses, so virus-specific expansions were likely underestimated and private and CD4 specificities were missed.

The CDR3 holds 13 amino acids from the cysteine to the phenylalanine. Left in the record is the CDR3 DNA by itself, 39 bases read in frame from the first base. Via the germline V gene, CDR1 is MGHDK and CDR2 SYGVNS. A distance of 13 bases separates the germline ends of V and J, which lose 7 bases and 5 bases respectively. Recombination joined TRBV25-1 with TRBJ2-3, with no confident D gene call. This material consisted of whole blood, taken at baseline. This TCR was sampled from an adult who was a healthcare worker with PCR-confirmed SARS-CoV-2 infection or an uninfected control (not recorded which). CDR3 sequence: CASNGQLGDTQYF. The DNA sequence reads TGTGCCAGCAACGGGCAACTTGGAGATACGCAGTATTTT.